The following is a T cell receptor beta chain sequence with its context. Its antigen remains unidentified. Base qualities are not provided; no much larger clone lies one nucleotide away. The library was produced with the immunoSEQ multiplex PCR assay. Sequencing of the T-cell receptor beta chain repertoire was carried out together with a 770-gene immune expression panel. TCRdb's version of the immuneACCESS table is confined to in-frame rearrangements and falls short of the full clone set. An unresolved V gene accounts for under half of the shortfall where checked; the remainder is of unknown origin. The sample profile shows 2,500 to 4,000 clones; 88% of them were found once. Approximately 7% of the sample lies in the top ten. These data originate in a study of brain metastases from non-small cell lung cancer (dated by TCRdb to the late 2010s). About the investigation overall: In non-small-cell lung cancer patients, the researchers characterized the immune microenvironment of brain metastases and primary tumors that had been resected as matched pairs. Findings and caveats that apply to the study as a whole: Paired brain metastases and primary tumors largely shared TCR repertoires, although T-cell densities in the metastases were sparse. T-cell clones were apparently expanded in roughly three fifths of brain metastases relative to the matched primary tumors. T-cell infiltration was lower in brain metastases than in primary tumors (P < 0.001).

A total of 35 to 45 patients with non-small-cell lung cancer that had been surgically resected, each with specimens from both a primary tumor and a brain metastasis, made up the cohort. The tumor specimens used were formalin-fixed, paraffin-embedded tissues taken from archives. Reading from cysteine to phenylalanine, the CDR3 counts 16 amino acids. The entry retains the CDR3 DNA only, 48 bases that are in frame from base 1. A distance of 13 bases separates the germline ends of V and J, which lose 3 bases and 2 bases respectively. Based on the germline V gene, the CDR1 and CDR2 sequences are KGHSH and LQKENI.

Sequencing was performed on primary lung tumor tissue. The intended sense of this specimen's cell subset or site label: primary lung tumor paired with brain metastasis. The receptor chain draws on TRBV18 and TRBJ2-2, and the D gene may be TRBD2, 6 bases matching. The sequence derives from a donor at least 40 years old with non-small cell lung cancer. In nucleotide form, the sequence is TGTGCCAGCTCACCGGCGGGAACCCGAAACACCGGGGAGCTGTTTTTT. Its translation is CASSPAGTRNTGELFF.